Listed below are T cell receptor beta chains from one sample, sequenced in a study of blood T cell repertoires in COVID-19. Method: immunoSEQ multiplex PCR; TCRdb's copy keeps in-frame clones and lacks some. The repertoire holds about 210,000 clones, with around nine tenths as singletons. Sequencing was done on a sample of peripheral blood. The receptor source for this set is a man aged 18 to 30 with active or convalescent COVID-19. Both conserved end residues are part of each CDR3. Each record gives: clone size, J gene, D gene, V gene, CDR3 length, CDR3 protein, CDR3 DNA. The D gene is left open where the match is weak. Clone size is given for some rows only: seen once, a few or many times, or a class if the clone is expanded.

clone_size: -
j_call: TRBJ1-5
d_call: -
v_call: TRBV12-3/TRBV12-4
cdr3_length: 13
cdr3_aa: CASSGGIDQPQHF
cdr3_nt: TGTGCCAGCAGTGGGGGCATCGATCAGCCCCAGCATTTT

clone_size: -
j_call: TRBJ2-1
d_call: TRBD2
v_call: TRBV27
cdr3_length: 23
cdr3_aa: CASSSRDLDGWTSGSWTYNEQFF
cdr3_nt: TGTGCCAGCAGTTCCCGGGACCTCGACGGTTGGACTAGCGGGAGTTGGACCTACAATGAGCAGTTCTTC

clone_size: once
j_call: TRBJ1-1
d_call: TRBD1
v_call: TRBV7-3
cdr3_length: 15
cdr3_aa: CASSLGTEENTEAFF
cdr3_nt: TGTGCCAGCAGCCTAGGGACAGAGGAGAACACTGAAGCTTTCTTT

clone_size: -
j_call: TRBJ1-4
d_call: -
v_call: TRBV7-9
cdr3_length: 14
cdr3_aa: CASSSTLGPEKLFF
cdr3_nt: TGTGCCAGCAGCTCGACCCTGGGCCCGGAAAAACTGTTTTTT

clone_size: -
j_call: TRBJ2-3
d_call: TRBD2
v_call: TRBV3-1/TRBV3-2
cdr3_length: 14
cdr3_aa: CASASGRTTDTQYF
cdr3_nt: TGTGCCAGCGCGAGCGGGAGGACCACAGATACGCAGTATTTT

clone_size: -
j_call: TRBJ1-2
d_call: TRBD1
v_call: TRBV2
cdr3_length: 15
cdr3_aa: CASSEIQGANYGYTF
cdr3_nt: TGTGCCAGCAGTGAGATACAGGGGGCTAACTATGGCTACACCTTC

clone_size: -
j_call: TRBJ2-2
d_call: -
v_call: TRBV7-6
cdr3_length: 16
cdr3_aa: CASSLASADNTGELFF
cdr3_nt: TGTGCCAGCAGCTTAGCGTCGGCGGATAACACCGGGGAGCTGTTTTTT

clone_size: -
j_call: TRBJ2-2
d_call: -
v_call: TRBV7-9
cdr3_length: 14
cdr3_aa: CASGRGDGTGELFF
cdr3_nt: TGTGCCAGCGGGCGGGGAGATGGCACCGGGGAGCTGTTTTTT

clone_size: -
j_call: TRBJ2-3
d_call: -
v_call: TRBV27
cdr3_length: 12
cdr3_aa: CASSTRGDTQYF
cdr3_nt: TGTGCCAGCAGCACACGGGGTGATACGCAGTATTTT

clone_size: -
j_call: TRBJ2-6
d_call: -
v_call: TRBV5-1
cdr3_length: 17
cdr3_aa: CASSGGSTGAGANVLTF
cdr3_nt: TGCGCCAGCAGTGGTGGGTCGACGGGGGCTGGGGCCAACGTCCTGACTTTC

clone_size: -
j_call: TRBJ2-2
d_call: TRBD2
v_call: TRBV6-1
cdr3_length: 17
cdr3_aa: CASSGLAGGLNTGELFF
cdr3_nt: TGTGCCAGCAGTGGACTAGCGGGAGGACTGAACACCGGGGAGCTGTTTTTT

clone_size: -
j_call: TRBJ1-1
d_call: -
v_call: TRBV2
cdr3_length: 13
cdr3_aa: CASGGDGYTEAFF
cdr3_nt: TGTGCCAGCGGGGGGGACGGTTACACTGAAGCTTTCTTT

clone_size: -
j_call: TRBJ2-7
d_call: -
v_call: TRBV18
cdr3_length: 12
cdr3_aa: CASSPGLYEQYF
cdr3_nt: TGTGCCAGCTCTCCCGGACTCTACGAGCAGTACTTC

clone_size: -
j_call: TRBJ2-5
d_call: -
v_call: TRBV20-1
cdr3_length: 13
cdr3_aa: CSASRGRGETQYF
cdr3_nt: TGCAGTGCTAGTCGGGGGAGAGGAGAGACCCAGTACTTC

clone_size: -
j_call: TRBJ2-7
d_call: -
v_call: TRBV12-3/TRBV12-4
cdr3_length: 13
cdr3_aa: CASNSGTTYEQYF
cdr3_nt: TGTGCCAGCAACTCCGGGACAACCTACGAGCAGTACTTC

clone_size: -
j_call: TRBJ1-1
d_call: -
v_call: TRBV7-9
cdr3_length: 15
cdr3_aa: CASSYRRGENTEAFF
cdr3_nt: TGTGCCAGCAGCTACCGACGCGGCGAGAACACTGAAGCTTTCTTT

clone_size: -
j_call: TRBJ2-1
d_call: -
v_call: TRBV7-9
cdr3_length: 13
cdr3_aa: CASSFIPSHEQFF
cdr3_nt: TGTGCCAGCAGCTTCATTCCTAGCCATGAGCAGTTCTTC

clone_size: -
j_call: TRBJ2-7
d_call: -
v_call: TRBV2
cdr3_length: 13
cdr3_aa: CASSGVQHSGQYF
cdr3_nt: TGTGCCAGCAGTGGGGTGCAGCACTCGGGGCAGTACTTC

clone_size: -
j_call: TRBJ2-7
d_call: TRBD1
v_call: TRBV18
cdr3_length: 14
cdr3_aa: CASSTGQGISEQYF
cdr3_nt: TGTGCCAGCTCAACCGGACAGGGTATCTCCGAGCAGTACTTC

clone_size: -
j_call: TRBJ2-3
d_call: -
v_call: TRBV28
cdr3_length: 13
cdr3_aa: CASSVPRTDTQYF
cdr3_nt: TGTGCCAGCTCAGTCCCACGCACAGATACGCAGTATTTT

clone_size: once
j_call: TRBJ2-7
d_call: TRBD1
v_call: TRBV10-1
cdr3_length: 13
cdr3_aa: CASAGQGRDEQYF
cdr3_nt: TGCGCCAGCGCGGGACAGGGACGCGACGAGCAGTACTTC

clone_size: -
j_call: TRBJ1-2
d_call: -
v_call: TRBV28
cdr3_length: 13
cdr3_aa: CASRGRGFYGYTF
cdr3_nt: TGTGCCAGCCGGGGGAGGGGCTTCTATGGCTACACCTTC

clone_size: -
j_call: TRBJ1-1
d_call: -
v_call: TRBV2
cdr3_length: 13
cdr3_aa: CASSEARYTEAFF
cdr3_nt: TGTGCCAGCAGTGAAGCGCGGTACACTGAAGCTTTCTTT

clone_size: once
j_call: TRBJ1-1
d_call: TRBD1
v_call: TRBV6-5
cdr3_length: 14
cdr3_aa: CASRVQGVSSEAFF
cdr3_nt: TGTGCCAGCAGAGTACAGGGGGTGTCCTCTGAAGCTTTCTTT

clone_size: -
j_call: TRBJ2-7
d_call: TRBD2
v_call: TRBV6-2/TRBV6-3
cdr3_length: 14
cdr3_aa: CASSLAGAVHEQYF
cdr3_nt: TGTGCCAGCAGCCTAGCGGGAGCTGTCCACGAGCAGTACTTC

clone_size: -
j_call: TRBJ2-1
d_call: TRBD2
v_call: TRBV6-5
cdr3_length: 13
cdr3_aa: CASQWGSGNEQFF
cdr3_nt: TGTGCCAGCCAGTGGGGTAGCGGGAACGAGCAGTTCTTC

clone_size: -
j_call: TRBJ2-1
d_call: -
v_call: TRBV3-1/TRBV3-2
cdr3_length: 14
cdr3_aa: CASSHGTLYNEQFF
cdr3_nt: TGTGCCAGCAGCCACGGGACTCTTTACAATGAGCAGTTCTTC